What follows are 15 T cell receptor beta chains derived from one specimen sequenced in a study of identical twins. TCRdb re-called the 5' RACE reads with MiXCR, one entry per CDR3 protein. The sample shows hundreds of thousands of distinct CDR3 sequences, roughly an eighth of them seen only once. This same sample was also part of a study on yellow fever vaccine responses in identical twins.

Sequencing input: PBMCs. These receptor sequences come from a woman aged 18-29 years in good health.

Regarding this clonotype: A junction end diverges from the germline sequence, so it may reflect a read error. The chain is built from TRBV12-3 or TRBV12-4 and TRBJ1-5; 12 bases map to TRBD1. The CDR3 totals 15 residues. CDR3 residues: CVSSPGTGGSQPQHF. CDR3 nucleotide sequence: TGTGTCAGCAGTCCCGGGACAGGGGGCAGTCAGCCCCAGCATTTT.

This clonotype was counted at least ten times. J is TRBJ2-3 and V is TRBV7-6, with 8 bases identical to TRBD1. There are 15 residues in the CDR3. Germline CDR1 SGHVS, CDR2 FNYEAQ. J lost 0 bases, V lost 5 bases, and 4 bases had no gene match. The CDR3 reads CASSLTGASTDTQYF. The CDR3 DNA reads as TGTGCCAGCAGCCTGACAGGGGCTAGCACAGATACGCAGTATTTT. Based on the CDR3 plus reference TRBV7-6 and TRBJ2-3, the full variable domain is GAGVSQSPRYKVTKRGQDVALRCDPISGHVSLYWYRQALGQGPEFLTYFNYEAQQDKSGLPNDRFSAERPEGSISTLTIQRTEQRDSAMYRCASSLTGASTDTQYFGPGTRLTVL.

The rearrangement uses TRBV12-3 or TRBV12-4 and TRBJ1-6; 9 positions match TRBD1. The V gene end was trimmed by 3 bases and the J gene end by 7 bases; junction bases not matched to a gene: 4. The CDR3 runs 15 residues. In DNA form, the CDR3 reads TGTGCCAGCAGTTTCGTGGGACAGGGCAATTCACCCCTCCACTTT. This codes for CASSFVGQGNSPLHF.

This clonotype was recorded a few times. The V call is TRBV7-8, the J call TRBJ2-2, with 9 bases matching TRBD1. CDR1 is SGHVS and CDR2 is FQNEAQ in the germline V gene. This CDR3 is built from 17 residues. Trimming at V came to 3 bases and at J to 4 bases, leaving 9 bases not matched to a gene. CDR3 residues: CASSFPQDRGSTGELFF. Written as DNA, the CDR3 is TGTGCCAGCAGCTTCCCTCAGGACAGGGGAAGCACCGGGGAGCTGTTTTTT.

This clonotype occurred a few times. The CDR3 nucleotides are TGTGCCAGCTCCATTTCCGGGTTCAATCAGCCCCAGCATTTT. Residues: CASSISGFNQPQHF. This chain links TRBV7-8 with TRBJ1-5; no clear D. Between the trimmed V and J ends, which lost 8 bases and 3 bases, there was a span of 14 bases. CDR1 and CDR2 from the germline V gene are SGHVS and FQNEAQ. CDR3 length: 14 residues. Looking up the rest from reference TRBV7-8 and TRBJ1-5 gives the full variable domain: GAGVSQSPRYKVAKRGQDVALRCDPISGHVSLFWYQQALGQGPEFLTYFQNEAQLDKSGLPSDRFFAERPEGSVSTLKIQRTQQEDSAVYLCASSISGFNQPQHFGDGTRLSIL.

This clonotype showed up just a few times. The gene calls are TRBV20-1 and TRBJ1-1; the D is unclear. Trimming shortened V by 5 bases and J by 1 base, and 14 bases separated the two germline ends. Germline loops: CDR1 DFQATT, CDR2 SNEGSKA (reference sequence). The CDR3 consists of 14 residues. The CDR3 is CSAPPVRANTEAFF. In nucleotides, the CDR3 is TGCAGTGCTCCCCCAGTTCGGGCGAACACTGAAGCTTTCTTT.

V gene TRBV20-1 combines with J gene TRBJ2-3; a possible D gene is TRBD1 (5 bases). Germline CDR1 is DFQATT and CDR2 is SNEGSKA (reference sequence). The germline V and J ends were trimmed by 2 bases and 3 bases, with 15 bases remaining between them. The CDR3 spans 15 residues. The CDR3 protein is CSARLGQYGTDTQYF. The CDR3 region has the DNA TGCAGTGCTAGATTGGGGCAGTATGGAACAGATACGCAGTATTTT.

This clonotype was recorded a few times. V and J are TRBV20-1 and TRBJ2-2; a possible D gene is TRBD2 (6 bases). In germline, CDR1 is DFQATT, CDR2 SNEGSKA (reference sequence). Trimming removed 2 bases at V and 1 base at J, with 14 bases between. This CDR3 has 16 amino acids. The CDR3 DNA reads as TGCAGTGCTAGACCCGCTAGCGCGAAGAACACCGGGGAGCTGTTTTTT. Its translation is CSARPASAKNTGELFF.

The chain recombines TRBV7-2 with TRBJ2-3; TRBD2 matches 13 bases. The junction had 5 bases not matched to a gene; V was cut back by 1 base and J by 7 bases. The germline V gene encodes CDR1 SGHTA and CDR2 FQGNSA. The length of the CDR3 is 16 residues. CDR3 in DNA: TGTGCCAGCAGCTTAGGAACTAGCGGGAGGGCAAATACGCAGTATTTT. It codes for CASSLGTSGRANTQYF.

V is TRBV19 and J is TRBJ2-2; a weak D match, TRBD2 (5 bases). Germline V gene sequence: CDR1 LNHDA, CDR2 SQIVND (reference sequence). The CDR3 has 13 amino acids. V was shortened by 9 bases and J by 10 bases, with 18 bases between the two germline ends. The CDR3 region has the DNA TGTGCCAGCGTACCCCAATCGGGGTCGGAGCTGTTTTTT. Its translation is CASVPQSGSELFF.

The rearrangement links TRBV3-1 to TRBJ2-5; D could derive from TRBD1 or TRBD2 (5 bases each). V lost 0 bases and J 5 bases, leaving 13 bases between the germline ends. This CDR3 has 15 amino acids. Germline values: CDR1 LGHDT, CDR2 YNNKEL (reference sequence). As DNA, the CDR3 is TGTGCCAGCAGCCAAGATTTGGGGGTCCGGGAGACCCAGTACTTC. Translating it yields CASSQDLGVRETQYF.

The chain joins TRBV28 to TRBJ1-3, with D maybe TRBD1 (6 bases). CDR3 size: 18 residues. CDR1 and CDR2 (germline): MDHEN, SYDVKM. Between the trimmed V and J ends, which lost 1 base and 0 bases, there was a span of 16 bases. CDR3 DNA sequence: TGTGCCAGCAGTTTATCTCGATGGGACACGTACTCTGGAAACACCATATATTTT. It yields the protein CASSLSRWDTYSGNTIYF. The whole variable domain, filled in from reference TRBV28 and TRBJ1-3, reads DVKVTQSSRYLVKRTGEKVFLECVQDMDHENMFWYRQDPGLGLRLIYFSYDVKMKEKGDIPEGYSVSREKKERFSLILESASTNQTSMYLCASSLSRWDTYSGNTIYFGEGSWLTVV.

This clonotype appeared many times. The rearrangement uses TRBV4-1 and TRBJ2-5, with 13 bases identical to TRBD2. The CDR3 spans 18 residues. Trimming took 1 base from V and 5 from J; bases not matched to a gene: 10. Germline-derived CDR1 and CDR2 are MGHRA and YSYEKL. The CDR3 DNA sequence: TGCGCCAGCAGCCAAGTTGTATTTGGGACTAGCGGGGAGGAGACCCAGTACTTC. Translation gives CASSQVVFGTSGEETQYF.

The J gene is TRBJ2-1, the V gene TRBV6-1; D gene unclear. V dropped 6 bases and J dropped 6 bases, with 15 bases sitting between them. CDR1 is MNHNS, CDR2 SASEGT, per germline. The CDR3 has 14 amino acids. CDR3 coding DNA: TGTGCCAGCAGCCTCCCGGTGAGCCCCAATGAGCAGTTCTTC. Translating gives CASSLPVSPNEQFF.

This clonotype was seen ten or more times. The CDR3 coding sequence is TGTGCCAGCAGACCCTTTAAGGGGGGAGAGACCCAGTACTTC. It encodes CASRPFKGGETQYF. The chain uses TRBV28 and TRBJ2-5; D is possibly TRBD1 or TRBD2 (6 bases each). Germline V gene lookup returns CDR1 MDHEN and CDR2 SYDVKM. The CDR3 is made up of 14 amino acids. V lost 6 bases and J lost 4, with 15 bases in between.